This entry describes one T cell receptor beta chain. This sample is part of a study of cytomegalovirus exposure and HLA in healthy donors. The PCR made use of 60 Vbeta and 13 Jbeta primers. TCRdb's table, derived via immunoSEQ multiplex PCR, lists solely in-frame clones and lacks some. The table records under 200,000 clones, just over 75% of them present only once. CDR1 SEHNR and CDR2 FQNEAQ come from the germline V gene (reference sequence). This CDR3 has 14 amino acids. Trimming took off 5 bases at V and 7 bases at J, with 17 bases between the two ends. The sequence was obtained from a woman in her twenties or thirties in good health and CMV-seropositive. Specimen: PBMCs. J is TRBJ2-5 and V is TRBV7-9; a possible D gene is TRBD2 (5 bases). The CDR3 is CASSPHLGEGTQYF. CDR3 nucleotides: TGTGCCAGCAGCCCCCATTTGGGTGAGGGGACCCAGTACTTC. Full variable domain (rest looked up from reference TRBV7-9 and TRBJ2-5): DTGVSQNPRHKITKRGQNVTFRCDPISEHNRLYWYRQTLGQGPEFLTYFQNEAQLEKSRLLSDRFSAERPKGSFSTLEIQRTEQGDSAMYLCASSPHLGEGTQYFGPGTRLLVL.